This T cell receptor beta chain was observed in a study of CXCR3-negative and CXCR3-positive naive CD8 T cells. The study, taken as a whole, reports: Naive cells used TRBV-TRBJ genes in much the same way whether CXCR3-negative or CXCR3-positive; memory cells did not. Naive cells with CXCR3 showed TRB CDR3s that were more hydrophobic than those in CXCR3-negative naive cells.

A remark on this clonotype: Antigen: not known.

The germline V gene has CDR1 MGHRA and CDR2 YSYEKL. The CDR3 is 12 amino acids. The authors made the TRB cDNA libraries by 5' RACE using UMI labels. TCRdb reprocessed the 5' RACE reads, keeping one entry per CDR3 protein, no DNA. The sample holds about 90,000 distinct CDR3 sequences. This chain links TRBV4-1 with TRBJ2-1. Sample: naive CXCR3+ CD8+ T cells from blood. The subset: CD45RO-CCR7+CD27+CD95- naive CD8+ T cells expressing CXCR3 (TNR3+). The sequence was obtained from a human donor in good health. Some clones in this sample may be carry-over from other donors' samples. This chain's CDR3 is CASSPSGNEQFF.